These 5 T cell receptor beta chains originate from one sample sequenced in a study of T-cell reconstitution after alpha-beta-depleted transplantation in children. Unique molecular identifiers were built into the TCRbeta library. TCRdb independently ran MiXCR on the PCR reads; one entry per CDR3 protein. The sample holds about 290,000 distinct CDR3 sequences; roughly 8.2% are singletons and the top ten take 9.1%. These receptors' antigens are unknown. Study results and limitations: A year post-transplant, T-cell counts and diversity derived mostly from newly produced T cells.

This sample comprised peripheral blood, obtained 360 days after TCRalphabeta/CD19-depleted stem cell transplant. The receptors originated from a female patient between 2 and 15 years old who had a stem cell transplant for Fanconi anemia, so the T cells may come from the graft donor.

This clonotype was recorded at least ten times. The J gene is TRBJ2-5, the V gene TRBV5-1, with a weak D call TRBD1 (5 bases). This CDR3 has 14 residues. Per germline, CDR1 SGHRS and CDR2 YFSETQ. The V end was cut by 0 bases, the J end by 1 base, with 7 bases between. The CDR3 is CASSLGQPQETQYF. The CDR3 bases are TGCGCCAGCAGCTTGGGACAGCCCCAAGAGACCCAGTACTTC.

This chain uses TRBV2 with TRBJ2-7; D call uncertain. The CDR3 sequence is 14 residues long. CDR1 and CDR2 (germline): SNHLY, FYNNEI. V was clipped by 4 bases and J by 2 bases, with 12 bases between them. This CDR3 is CASSGPVQAYEQYF. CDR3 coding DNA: TGTGCCAGCAGTGGCCCTGTTCAGGCCTACGAGCAGTACTTC.

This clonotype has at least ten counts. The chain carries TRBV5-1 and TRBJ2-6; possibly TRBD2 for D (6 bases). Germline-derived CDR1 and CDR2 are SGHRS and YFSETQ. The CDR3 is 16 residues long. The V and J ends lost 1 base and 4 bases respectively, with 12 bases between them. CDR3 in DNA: TGCGCCAGCAGCTTGATGGGGGGATCGGGGGCCAACGTCCTGACTTTC. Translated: CASSLMGGSGANVLTF.

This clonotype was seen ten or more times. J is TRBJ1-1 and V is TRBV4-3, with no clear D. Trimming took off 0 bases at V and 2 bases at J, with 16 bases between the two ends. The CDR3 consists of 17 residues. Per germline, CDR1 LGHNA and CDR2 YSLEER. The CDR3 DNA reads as TGCGCCAGCAGCCAAGAGCAAGGCAGGCAGCCAAACACTGAAGCTTTCTTT. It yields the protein CASSQEQGRQPNTEAFF.

The CDR3 sequence is CSASDRGGGNTIYF. The CDR3 region has the DNA TGCAGTGCTTCCGACAGGGGAGGAGGAAACACCATATATTTT. The genes are TRBV20-1 and TRBJ1-3, with 8 bases lining up with TRBD1. The V and J ends lost 5 bases and 4 bases, in that order; junction bases with no gene match: 7. The CDR3 is 14 residues long. CDR1 is DFQATT and CDR2 is SNEGSKA in the germline V gene (reference sequence).